This passage covers 12 T cell receptor beta chains from one sample sequenced in a study of cytomegalovirus exposure and HLA in healthy donors. The PCR employed 60 Vbeta primers together with 13 Jbeta primers. TCRdb's copy holds only in-frame clones and misses some; the assay was immunoSEQ multiplex PCR. This sample has under 200,000 clones, with about 70% found just once. Sequencing input: PBMCs. The receptors derive from a woman under 30 in good health and CMV-seropositive.

The rearrangement joins TRBV4-3 to TRBJ2-5; 9 bases align to TRBD2. Germline trimming cut 3 bases from V and 6 bases from J; bases unmatched to any gene: 5. CDR3 length: 14 residues. CDR1 LGHNA and CDR2 YSLEER come from the germline V gene. CDR3 sequence reads: CASSHAGTSKTQYF. DNA of the CDR3: TGCGCCAGCAGCCACGCCGGGACTAGCAAGACCCAGTACTTC.

The chain is built from TRBV6-5 and TRBJ2-6; D not certain. CDR1 is MNHEY, CDR2 SVGAGI, per germline. This CDR3 contains 16 residues. Trimming cost V 4 bases and J 0 bases, with 10 bases left between them. CDR3: CASSFRSASGANVLTF. The CDR3 region has the DNA TGTGCCAGCAGTTTTAGATCCGCCTCTGGGGCCAACGTCCTGACTTTC.

V is TRBV11-3 and J is TRBJ1-1, with a possible D match to TRBD1 (5 bases). This CDR3 has 13 amino acids. CDR1 is SGHNT and CDR2 is YENEEA in the germline V gene. Deletions cut 1 base from V and 3 bases from J, with 6 bases between. CDR3 in amino acids: CASSLAGYTEAFF. The CDR3 nucleotides read TGTGCCAGCAGCTTAGCAGGGTACACTGAAGCTTTCTTT.

V gene TRBV6-5 combines with J gene TRBJ1-5; 10 nucleotides line up with TRBD1. J gave up 4 bases and V 6 bases, and 3 bases lay outside the gene matches. This CDR3 has 14 amino acids. The germline V gene encodes CDR1 MNHEY and CDR2 SVGAGI. The CDR3 here is CASRTDRGNQPQHF. As DNA, the CDR3 is TGTGCCAGCAGGACGGACAGGGGGAATCAGCCCCAGCATTTT.

The chain employs TRBV2 and TRBJ1-2; 7 nucleotides align to TRBD1. The germline CDR1 and CDR2 sequences are SNHLY and FYNNEI. J gave up 2 bases and V 9 bases, and 3 bases lay outside the gene matches. The CDR3 has 12 amino acids. CDR3 in DNA: TGTGCCAGTGGGGGACAGAACTATGGCTACACCTTC. The encoded protein is CASGGQNYGYTF.

The chain joins TRBV19 to TRBJ2-6; D call uncertain. The CDR3 covers 16 residues. The germline V and J ends were trimmed by 5 bases and 2 bases, with 13 bases remaining between them. From germline, CDR1 is LNHDA and CDR2 SQIVND (reference sequence). The CDR3 DNA sequence: TGTGCCAGTAGTTTTCAGGTACAAGCTGGGGCCAACGTCCTGACTTTC. Translation gives CASSFQVQAGANVLTF.

This clone was seen more than once but under ten times. CDR3 amino acids: CASSYNAGRVREQYF. The CDR3 nucleotides are TGTGCCAGCAGTTACAACGCAGGGAGGGTTCGGGAGCAGTACTTC. The gene calls are TRBV6-5 and TRBJ2-5; 7 bases fit TRBD2. V lost 2 bases and J lost 11; bases outside the gene matches: 14. The CDR3 is made up of 15 amino acids. Per germline, CDR1 MNHEY and CDR2 SVGAGI.

V and J are TRBV28 and TRBJ1-1; D uncertain. The V gene's germline CDR1 is MDHEN and CDR2 SYDVKM. Trimming shortened V by 8 bases and J by 0 bases, and 10 bases separated the two germline ends. The CDR3 runs 13 residues. The CDR3 DNA follows: TGTGCCAGCCGGACTGTCATGAACACTGAAGCTTTCTTT. Translation gives CASRTVMNTEAFF.

V usage is TRBV6-5 and J usage is TRBJ1-4; D gene unclear. There are 14 residues in the CDR3. V lost 4 bases to trimming and J lost 3 bases, with 9 bases between them. CDR1 is MNHEY, CDR2 SVGAGI, per germline. The CDR3 here is CASSLRRANEKLFF. DNA for the CDR3: TGTGCCAGCAGTTTGAGGAGAGCTAATGAAAAACTGTTTTTT.

This rearrangement joins TRBV7-9 to TRBJ2-1; tentative D call: TRBD2 (6 bases). Germline V gene sequence: CDR1 SEHNR, CDR2 FQNEAQ (reference sequence). The CDR3 spans 16 residues. V lost 7 bases and J lost 4, with 20 bases in between. This CDR3 is CASITWRGTLYNEQFF. In nucleotides, the CDR3 is TGTGCCAGCATCACGTGGAGAGGGACTCTATACAATGAGCAGTTCTTC.

The V call is TRBV28, the J call TRBJ2-7, with TRBD2 matching over 11 bases. V shed 9 bases and J 7 bases; nucleotides not matched to a gene: 5. The CDR3 runs 12 residues. Germline values: CDR1 MDHEN, CDR2 SYDVKM. DNA for the CDR3: TGTGCCAGTACTAGCGGGAGTAAGGAGCAGTACTTC. Amino acids: CASTSGSKEQYF.

This clone was detected a few times. The CDR3 coding sequence is TGTGCCAGCAGCAAGGGGAGACAGGGATCCAACTATGGCTACACCTTC. Encoded protein: CASSKGRQGSNYGYTF. The chain carries TRBV21-1 and TRBJ1-2; the DNA was not compared with TRBD1, the D call given in the table. TRBV21-1 is designated a pseudogene. This CDR3 is 16 amino acids long.